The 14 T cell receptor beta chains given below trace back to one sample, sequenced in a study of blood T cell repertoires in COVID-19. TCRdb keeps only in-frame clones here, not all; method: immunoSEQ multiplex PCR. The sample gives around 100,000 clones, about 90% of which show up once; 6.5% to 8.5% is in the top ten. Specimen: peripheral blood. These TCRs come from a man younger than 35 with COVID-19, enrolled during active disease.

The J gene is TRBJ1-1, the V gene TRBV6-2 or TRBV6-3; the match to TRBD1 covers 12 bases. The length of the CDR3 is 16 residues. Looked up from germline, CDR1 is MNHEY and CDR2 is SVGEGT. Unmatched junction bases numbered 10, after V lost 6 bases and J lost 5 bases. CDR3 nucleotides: TGTGCCAGCAGCCACCGGGACAGGGGGCCGGGAACTGAAGCTTTCTTT. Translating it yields CASSHRDRGPGTEAFF.

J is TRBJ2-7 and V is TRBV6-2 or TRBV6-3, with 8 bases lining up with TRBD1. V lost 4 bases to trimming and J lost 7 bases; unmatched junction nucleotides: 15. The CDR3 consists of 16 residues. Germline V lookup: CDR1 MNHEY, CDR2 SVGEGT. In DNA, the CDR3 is TGTGCCAGCAGTTCGCCGGACAGGGTGGGATTTGGGGAGCAGTACTTC. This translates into CASSSPDRVGFGEQYF.

The CDR3 sequence is CATSSSGNEKLFF. Here the CDR3 DNA reads TGTGCCACCAGTTCAAGCGGTAATGAAAAACTGTTTTTT. This chain uses TRBV24-1 with TRBJ1-4; no definite D call. Trimming removed 6 bases at V and 4 bases at J, with 8 bases between. The V gene's germline CDR1 is KGHDR and CDR2 SFDVKD. This CDR3 contains 13 residues.

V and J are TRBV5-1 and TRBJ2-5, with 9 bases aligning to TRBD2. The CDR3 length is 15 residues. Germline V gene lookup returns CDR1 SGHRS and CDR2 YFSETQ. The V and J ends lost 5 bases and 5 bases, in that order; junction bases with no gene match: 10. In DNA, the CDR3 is TGCGCCAGCAGTGCCGCGGGAGGGGGCGCGGAGACCCAGTACTTC. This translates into CASSAAGGGAETQYF.

The CDR3 reads CASSLRTGFYEQYF. The CDR3 nucleotides read TGCGCCAGCAGCCTCCGGACAGGGTTCTACGAGCAGTACTTC. The chain uses TRBV4-3 and TRBJ2-7; TRBD1 matches at 8 bases. V gave up 4 bases and J gave up 3 bases; unmatched junction bases: 5. CDR1 and CDR2 from the germline V gene are LGHNA and YSLEER. The CDR3 sequence is 14 residues long.

The CDR3 bases are TGTGCCAGCACCGATAGAGCGGGAGGAGTCTACGAGCAGTACTTC. It encodes CASTDRAGGVYEQYF. The chain joins TRBV6-5 to TRBJ2-7; the match to TRBD2 covers 9 bases. V was clipped by 7 bases and J by 3 bases; unmatched bases: 10. CDR3 length: 15 residues. CDR1 is MNHEY, CDR2 SVGAGI, per germline.

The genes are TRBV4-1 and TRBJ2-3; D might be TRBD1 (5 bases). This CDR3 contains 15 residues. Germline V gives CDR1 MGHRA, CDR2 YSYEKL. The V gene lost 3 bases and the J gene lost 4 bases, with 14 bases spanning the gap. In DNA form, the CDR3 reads TGCGCCAGCAGCCACCAGGGTAATTTGGCAGATACGCAGTATTTT. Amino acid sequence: CASSHQGNLADTQYF.

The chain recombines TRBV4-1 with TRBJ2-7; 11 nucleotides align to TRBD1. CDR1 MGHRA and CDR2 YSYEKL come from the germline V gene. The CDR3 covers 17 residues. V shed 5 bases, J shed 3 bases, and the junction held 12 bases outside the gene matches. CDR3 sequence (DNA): TGCGCCAGCAGCGGTAGAGAAGTGGGGACAGGGGGCTACGAGCAGTACTTC. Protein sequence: CASSGREVGTGGYEQYF.

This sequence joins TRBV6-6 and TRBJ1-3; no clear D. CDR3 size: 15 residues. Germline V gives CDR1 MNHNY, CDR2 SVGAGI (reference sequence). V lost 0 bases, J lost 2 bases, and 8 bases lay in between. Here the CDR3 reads CASSYSDTAGNTIYF. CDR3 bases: TGTGCCAGCAGTTACTCAGACACTGCTGGAAACACCATATATTTT.

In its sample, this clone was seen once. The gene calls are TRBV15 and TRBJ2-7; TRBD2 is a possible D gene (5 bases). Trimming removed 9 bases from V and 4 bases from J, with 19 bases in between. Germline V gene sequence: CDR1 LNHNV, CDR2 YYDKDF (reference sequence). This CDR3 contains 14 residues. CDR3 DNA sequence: TGTGCCACTAGGCAAACAGAGGGCCCTTACGAGCAGTACTTC. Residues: CATRQTEGPYEQYF.

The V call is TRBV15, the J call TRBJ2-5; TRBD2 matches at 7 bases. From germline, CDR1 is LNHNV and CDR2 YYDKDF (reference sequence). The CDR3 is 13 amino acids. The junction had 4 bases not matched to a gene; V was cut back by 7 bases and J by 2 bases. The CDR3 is CATTASGQETQYF. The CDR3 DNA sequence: TGTGCCACCACCGCTAGCGGACAAGAGACCCAGTACTTC.

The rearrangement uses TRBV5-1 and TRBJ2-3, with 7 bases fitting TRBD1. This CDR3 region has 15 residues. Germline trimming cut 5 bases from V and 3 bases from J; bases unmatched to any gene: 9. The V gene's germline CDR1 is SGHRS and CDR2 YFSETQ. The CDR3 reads CASRGQGEGTDTQYF. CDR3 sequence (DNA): TGCGCCAGCAGAGGGCAGGGGGAAGGAACAGATACGCAGTATTTT.

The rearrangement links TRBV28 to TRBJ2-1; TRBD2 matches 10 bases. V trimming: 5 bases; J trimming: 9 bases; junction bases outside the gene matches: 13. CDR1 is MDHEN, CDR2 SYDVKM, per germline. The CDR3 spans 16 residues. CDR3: CASSAALTSGRGEQFF. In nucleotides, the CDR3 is TGTGCCAGCAGTGCCGCCTTGACTAGCGGGCGGGGTGAGCAGTTCTTC. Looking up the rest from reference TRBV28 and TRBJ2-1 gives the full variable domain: DVKVTQSSRYLVKRTGEKVFLECVQDMDHENMFWYRQDPGLGLRLIYFSYDVKMKEKGDIPEGYSVSREKKERFSLILESASTNQTSMYLCASSAALTSGRGEQFFGPGTRLTVL.

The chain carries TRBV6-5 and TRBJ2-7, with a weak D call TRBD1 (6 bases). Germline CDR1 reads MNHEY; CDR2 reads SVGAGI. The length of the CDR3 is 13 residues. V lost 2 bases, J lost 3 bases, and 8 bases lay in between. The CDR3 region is CASSYRDNYEQYF. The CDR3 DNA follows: TGTGCCAGCAGTTACCGGGACAACTACGAGCAGTACTTC.